What follows describes a single T cell receptor (beta chain). Its antigen remains unknown. The V end lost 5 bases, the J end lost 3 bases, and 13 bases lay between the germline ends. The CDR3 sequence is 14 residues long. Germline CDR1 SGHAT, CDR2 FQNNGV. The data belong to a study of post-analysis software for immune sequencing data. The library was made from cDNA and included unique molecular identifiers. The source material, 1 to 10 million T cells, gave rise to roughly 500,000 cDNA molecules. TCRdb used MiXCR to reprocess the PCR reads, holding one entry per CDR3 protein. The sample holds about 430,000 distinct CDR3 sequences; about 40% are singletons and the top ten take 6% to 9%. The study, taken as a whole, reports: Compared with controls, patients had more of 4 to 6 TRBV segments, including TRBV5-6, TRBV5-1 and TRBV20-1.

This TCR derives from a girl aged 2 to 10 with multiple sclerosis. Material for sequencing was blood. The rearrangement joins TRBV11-2 to TRBJ1-1; D unclear. The CDR3 bases are TGTGCCAGCAGCCACAGTTTTCGGGACACTGAAGCTTTCTTT. Translated: CASSHSFRDTEAFF. The full variable domain, with the rest looked up from reference TRBV11-2 and TRBJ1-1, is EAGVAQSPRYKIIEKRQSVAFWCNPISGHATLYWYQQILGQGPKLLIQFQNNGVVDDSQLPKDRFSAERLKGVDSTLKIQPAKLEDSAVYLCASSHSFRDTEAFFGQGTRLTVV.